What follows are 19 T cell receptor beta chains derived from one specimen sequenced in a study of cytomegalovirus exposure and HLA in healthy donors. The repertoire was sequenced with immunoSEQ multiplex PCR; TCRdb's copy has only in-frame clones and lacks some. The sample comprises over 200,000 clones, roughly 87% of which are singletons, and around 3.1% rests with the top ten. Input material: PBMCs. The receptors were sampled from a woman aged 25 to 39 in good health and CMV-seronegative.

The chain uses TRBV28 and TRBJ1-3; the D is unclear. The germline V gene has CDR1 MDHEN and CDR2 SYDVKM. CDR3 length equals 16 residues. V was shortened by 4 bases and J by 0 bases, with 13 bases between the two germline ends. CDR3 residues: CASSSPRQASGNTIYF. CDR3 DNA sequence: TGTGCCAGCAGTTCCCCTCGGCAGGCCTCTGGAAACACCATATATTTT.

In this sample, this clone turned up once. The J gene is TRBJ2-1, the V gene TRBV10-3; the match to TRBD2 covers 10 bases. Germline-derived CDR1 and CDR2 are ENHRY and SYGVKD. Trimming at V came to 6 bases and at J to 4 bases, leaving 9 bases not matched to a gene. The CDR3 totals 16 residues. CDR3 DNA sequence: TGTGCCATCAGCGTAGTAGCGGGAGGAGGATACAATGAGCAGTTCTTC. Protein product: CAISVVAGGGYNEQFF.

This clone has just a few counts. The V and J genes are TRBV2 and TRBJ2-5; 10 nucleotides agree with TRBD2. The CDR3 covers 15 residues. Unmatched junction bases numbered 10, after V lost 7 bases and J lost 5 bases. Germline CDR1 is SNHLY and CDR2 is FYNNEI. CDR3 in DNA: TGTGCCAGCATCCCGACCGGGACTAGCGTCGAGACCCAGTACTTC. This sequence encodes CASIPTGTSVETQYF. Variable domain in full (rest from reference TRBV2 and TRBJ2-5): EPEVTQTPSHQVTQMGQEVILRCVPISNHLYFYWYRQILGQKVEFLVSFYNNEISEKSEIFDDQFSVERPDGSNFTLKIRSTKLEDSAMYFCASIPTGTSVETQYFGPGTRLLVL.

J is TRBJ2-7 and V is TRBV6-1, with 11 bases lining up with TRBD1. The CDR3 has 15 residues. The germline CDR1 and CDR2 sequences are MNHNS and SASEGT. With V trimmed by 3 bases and J by 4 bases, 5 bases remained unmatched. The CDR3 reads CASSEPGQGVYEQYF. The DNA of the CDR3 is TGTGCCAGCAGTGAGCCGGGACAGGGGGTGTACGAGCAGTACTTC.

This chain uses TRBV6-4 with TRBJ1-1, with D possibly being TRBD1 (6 bases). V gave up 5 bases and J gave up 5 bases, with 12 bases separating them. CDR1 is MRHNA, CDR2 SNTAGT, per germline. The CDR3 contains 13 residues. The chain's CDR3 is CASSPGRGTEAFF. The DNA of the CDR3 is TGTGCCAGCAGTCCCGGCAGGGGAACTGAAGCTTTCTTT.

The V call is TRBV7-2, the J call TRBJ2-3; no clear D gene. This CDR3 is 13 amino acids long. Germline-derived CDR1 and CDR2 are SGHTA and FQGNSA. Trimming pared 2 bases from V and 3 bases from J, leaving 6 bases between. The CDR3 coding sequence is TGTGCCAGCAGCTTAACAGCGACAGATACGCAGTATTTT. Amino acid sequence: CASSLTATDTQYF.

The chain is built from TRBV28 and TRBJ2-1; the D gene is possibly TRBD1 (6 bases). V lost 5 bases, J lost 8 bases, and 13 bases lay in between. The germline V gene has CDR1 MDHEN and CDR2 SYDVKM. The CDR3 length is 13 residues. The CDR3 bases are TGTGCCAGCAGTCCTACAGGGTACGATGAGCAGTTCTTC. It encodes CASSPTGYDEQFF. The full variable domain, in which reference TRBV28 and TRBJ2-1 provide the parts outside the CDR3, is DVKVTQSSRYLVKRTGEKVFLECVQDMDHENMFWYRQDPGLGLRLIYFSYDVKMKEKGDIPEGYSVSREKKERFSLILESASTNQTSMYLCASSPTGYDEQFFGPGTRLTVL.

V is TRBV19 and J is TRBJ1-5; 9 bases are shared with TRBD1. CDR1 is LNHDA, CDR2 SQIVND, per germline (reference sequence). The CDR3 contains 18 residues. J gave up 6 bases and V 9 bases, and 21 bases lay outside the gene matches. The CDR3 sequence is CARSSPDRGPFMVQPQHF. The CDR3 DNA is TGTGCCAGGAGCTCCCCGGACAGGGGACCTTTTATGGTTCAGCCCCAGCATTTT.

This chain connects TRBV5-8 to TRBJ2-5; 7 bases map to TRBD1. The CDR3 is 15 amino acids. CDR1 and CDR2 from the germline V gene are SGHTS and YDEGEE. Trimming at V came to 4 bases and at J to 0 bases, leaving 6 bases not matched to a gene. The CDR3 loop is CASSGGQDYQETQYF. CDR3 bases: TGTGCCAGCAGCGGCGGACAGGATTACCAAGAGACCCAGTACTTC. The whole variable domain, remainder taken from reference TRBV5-8 and TRBJ2-5, is EAGVTQSPTHLIKTRGQQATLRCSPISGHTSVYWYQQALGLGLQFLLWYDEGEERNRGNFPPRFSGRQFPNYSSELNVNALELEDSALYLCASSGGQDYQETQYFGPGTRLLVL.

The chain has TRBV6-5 and TRBJ2-1, with TRBD2 matching 10 bases. CDR1 and CDR2 from the germline V gene are MNHEY and SVGAGI. This CDR3 has 15 amino acids. V was clipped by 2 bases and J by 4 bases; unmatched bases: 2. The DNA for the CDR3 is TGTGCCAGCAGTTACCTAGCGGGAGAGTACAATGAGCAGTTCTTC. As protein: CASSYLAGEYNEQFF.

The chain is built from TRBV5-1 and TRBJ2-7; the match to TRBD1 covers 7 bases. V was clipped by 2 bases and J by 4 bases; unmatched bases: 3. Germline V gene data show CDR1 as SGHRS and CDR2 as YFSETQ. The CDR3 covers 13 residues. CDR3 in amino acids: CASSLGGQYEQYF. CDR3 bases: TGCGCCAGCAGCTTAGGGGGACAGTACGAGCAGTACTTC.

The chain combines TRBV27 with TRBJ2-1, with 12 bases identical to TRBD1. V was clipped by 5 bases and J by 7 bases; unmatched bases: 6. The CDR3 consists of 15 residues. The V gene's germline CDR1 is MNHEY and CDR2 SMNVEV (reference sequence). CDR3 sequence (DNA): TGTGCCAGCAGTCCCGGGACAGGGGGCTGGAATGAGCAGTTCTTC. Protein sequence: CASSPGTGGWNEQFF.

The chain combines TRBV4-2 with TRBJ1-5; D not resolved. In germline, CDR1 is LGHNA, CDR2 YNFKEQ. Deletions cut 1 base from V and 0 bases from J, with 10 bases between. This CDR3 has 16 residues. The CDR3 DNA reads as TGTGCCAGCAGCCAAGTGCGAGATTATAGCAATCAGCCCCAGCATTTT. It encodes CASSQVRDYSNQPQHF.

The rearrangement uses TRBV7-3 and TRBJ2-1; D not resolved. Trimming stripped 5 bases from V and 0 bases from J, with 8 bases between. The V gene's germline CDR1 is SGHTA and CDR2 FQGTGA. The CDR3 loop spans 14 amino acids. CDR3 DNA: TGTGCCAGCAGCACCCTAGGCTCCTACAATGAGCAGTTCTTC. This codes for CASSTLGSYNEQFF.

The chain employs TRBV7-9 and TRBJ2-5; a possible D gene is TRBD2 (6 bases). The germline V and J ends were trimmed by 3 bases and 1 base, with 9 bases remaining between them. The V gene's germline CDR1 is SEHNR and CDR2 FQNEAQ (reference sequence). The CDR3 is made up of 14 amino acids. This CDR3 is CASSFREIQETQYF. The CDR3 DNA sequence: TGTGCCAGCAGCTTCCGGGAGATCCAAGAGACCCAGTACTTC.

J is TRBJ2-7 and V is TRBV4-3; TRBD2 matches at 8 bases. The CDR3 length is 21 residues. Germline V gene lookup returns CDR1 LGHNA and CDR2 YSLEER. V shed 0 bases and J 1 base; nucleotides not matched to a gene: 20. This chain's CDR3 is CASSQEVRAGIQAGGSYEQYF. The CDR3 coding sequence is TGCGCCAGCAGCCAAGAAGTTCGGGCAGGGATTCAGGCGGGAGGATCCTACGAGCAGTACTTC.

This sequence joins TRBV6-6 and TRBJ2-1; the D is unclear. The CDR3 totals 12 residues. Germline assignment: CDR1 MNHNY and CDR2 SVGAGI (reference sequence). V shed 8 bases and J shed 9 bases, with 14 bases lying between them. CDR3 residues: CASHWIKGEQFF. The CDR3 DNA reads TGTGCCAGCCATTGGATCAAGGGTGAGCAGTTCTTC.

This chain uses TRBV27 with TRBJ2-3, with 13 bases aligning to TRBD2. The CDR3 covers 15 residues. From germline, CDR1 is MNHEY and CDR2 SMNVEV (reference sequence). J lost 1 base, V lost 9 bases, and 4 bases had no gene match. CDR3 in amino acids: CARLAGGPGTDTQYF. In nucleotides, the CDR3 is TGTGCCAGACTAGCGGGAGGGCCGGGCACAGATACGCAGTATTTT.

The sample holds a few counts of this clone. This same CDR3 is encoded by further DNA sequences in the sample. The chain links TRBV27 to TRBJ2-3; D is undetermined. Germline values: CDR1 MNHEY, CDR2 SMNVEV (reference sequence). The CDR3 sequence is 11 residues long. The V end lost 5 bases, the J end lost 0 bases, and 0 bases lay between the germline ends. In nucleotides, the CDR3 is TGTGCCAGCAGTAGCACAGATACGCAGTATTTT. It codes for CASSSTDTQYF.